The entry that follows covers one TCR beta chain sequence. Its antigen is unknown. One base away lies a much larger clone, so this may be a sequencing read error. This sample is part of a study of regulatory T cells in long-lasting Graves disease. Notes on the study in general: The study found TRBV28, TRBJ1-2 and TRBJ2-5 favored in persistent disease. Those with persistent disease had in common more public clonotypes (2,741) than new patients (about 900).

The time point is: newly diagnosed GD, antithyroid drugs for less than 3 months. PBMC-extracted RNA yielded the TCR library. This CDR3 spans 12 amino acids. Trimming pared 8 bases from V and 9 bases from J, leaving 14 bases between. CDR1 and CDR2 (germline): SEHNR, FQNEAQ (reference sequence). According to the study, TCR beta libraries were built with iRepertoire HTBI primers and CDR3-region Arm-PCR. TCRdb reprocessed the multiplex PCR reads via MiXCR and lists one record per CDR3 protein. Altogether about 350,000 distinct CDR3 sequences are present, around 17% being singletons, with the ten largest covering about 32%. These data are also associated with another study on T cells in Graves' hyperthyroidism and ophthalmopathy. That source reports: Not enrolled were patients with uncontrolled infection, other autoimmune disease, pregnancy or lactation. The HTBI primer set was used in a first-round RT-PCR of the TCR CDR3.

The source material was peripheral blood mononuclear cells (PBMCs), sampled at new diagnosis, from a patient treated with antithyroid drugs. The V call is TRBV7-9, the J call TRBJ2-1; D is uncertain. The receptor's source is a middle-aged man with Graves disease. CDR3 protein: CASGLLGPEQFF. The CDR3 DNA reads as TGTGCCAGCGGCCTATTGGGTCCTGAGCAGTTCTTC.